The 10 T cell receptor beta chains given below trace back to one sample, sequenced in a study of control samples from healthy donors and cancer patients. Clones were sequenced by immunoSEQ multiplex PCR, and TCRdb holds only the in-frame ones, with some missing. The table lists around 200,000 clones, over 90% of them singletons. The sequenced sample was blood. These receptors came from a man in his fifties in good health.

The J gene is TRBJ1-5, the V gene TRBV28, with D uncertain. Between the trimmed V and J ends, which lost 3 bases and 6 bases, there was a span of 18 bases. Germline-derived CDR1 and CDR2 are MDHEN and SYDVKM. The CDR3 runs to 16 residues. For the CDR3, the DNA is TGTGCCAGCAGTTTTTCCGGGCGAATGAAGGGTCAGCCCCAGCATTTT. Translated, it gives CASSFSGRMKGQPQHF.

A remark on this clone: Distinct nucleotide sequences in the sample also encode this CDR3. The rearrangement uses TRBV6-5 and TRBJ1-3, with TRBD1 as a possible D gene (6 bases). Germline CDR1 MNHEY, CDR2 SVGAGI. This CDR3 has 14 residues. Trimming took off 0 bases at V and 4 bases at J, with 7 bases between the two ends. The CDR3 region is CASSYSGGGNTIYF. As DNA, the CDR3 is TGTGCCAGCAGTTACTCCGGGGGCGGAAACACCATATATTTT.

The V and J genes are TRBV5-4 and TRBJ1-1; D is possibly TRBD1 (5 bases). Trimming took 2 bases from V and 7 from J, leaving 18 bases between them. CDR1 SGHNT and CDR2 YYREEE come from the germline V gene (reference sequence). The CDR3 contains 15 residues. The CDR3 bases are TGTGCCAGCAGCTTATCAGCCGGGGGTCTTAATGAAGCTTTCTTT. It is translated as CASSLSAGGLNEAFF.

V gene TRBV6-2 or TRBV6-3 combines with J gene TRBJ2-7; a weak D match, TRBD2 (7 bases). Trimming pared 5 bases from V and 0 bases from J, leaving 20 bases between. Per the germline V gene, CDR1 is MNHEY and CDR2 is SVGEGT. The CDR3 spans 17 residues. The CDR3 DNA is TGTGCCAGCAGTACCCCCCAGCTAGCGGACAGCTCCTACGAGCAGTACTTC. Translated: CASSTPQLADSSYEQYF.

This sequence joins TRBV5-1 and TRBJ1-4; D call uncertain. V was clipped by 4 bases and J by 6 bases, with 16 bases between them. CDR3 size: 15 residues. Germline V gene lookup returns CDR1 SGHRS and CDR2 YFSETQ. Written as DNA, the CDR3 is TGCGCCAGCAGCCCCGGGGTGGGGTTTTATGAAAAACTGTTTTTT. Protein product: CASSPGVGFYEKLFF.

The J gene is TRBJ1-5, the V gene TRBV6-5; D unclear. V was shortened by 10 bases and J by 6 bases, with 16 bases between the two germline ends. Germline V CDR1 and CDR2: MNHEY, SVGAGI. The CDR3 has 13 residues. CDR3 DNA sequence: TGTGCCATCTCCTCAAAGATCAGTCAGCCCCAGCATTTT. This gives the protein CAISSKISQPQHF.

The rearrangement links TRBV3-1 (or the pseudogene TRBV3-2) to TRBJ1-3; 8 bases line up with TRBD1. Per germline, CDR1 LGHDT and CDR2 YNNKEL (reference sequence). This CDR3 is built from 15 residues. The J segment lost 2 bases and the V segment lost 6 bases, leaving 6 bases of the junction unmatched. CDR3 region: CASRPGQGTGNTIYF. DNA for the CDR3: TGTGCCAGCAGGCCCGGACAGGGAACTGGAAACACCATATATTTT.

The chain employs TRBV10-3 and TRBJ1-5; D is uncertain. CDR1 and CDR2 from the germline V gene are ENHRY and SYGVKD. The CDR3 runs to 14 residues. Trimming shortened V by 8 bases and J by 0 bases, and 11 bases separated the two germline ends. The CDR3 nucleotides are TGTGCCATCGGGCCACAGCGTAGCAATCAGCCCCAGCATTTT. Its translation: CAIGPQRSNQPQHF.

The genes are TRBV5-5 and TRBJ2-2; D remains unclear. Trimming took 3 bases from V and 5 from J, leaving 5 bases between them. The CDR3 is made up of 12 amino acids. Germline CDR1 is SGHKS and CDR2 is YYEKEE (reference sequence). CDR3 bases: TGTGCCAGCAGCTCTTTTACCGGGGAGCTGTTTTTT. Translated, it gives CASSSFTGELFF.

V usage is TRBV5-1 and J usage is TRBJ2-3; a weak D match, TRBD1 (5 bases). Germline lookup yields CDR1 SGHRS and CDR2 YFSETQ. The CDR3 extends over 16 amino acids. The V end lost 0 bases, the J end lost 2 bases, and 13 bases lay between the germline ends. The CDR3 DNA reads TGCGCCAGCAGCTTGGAAGGCAGGGCAAACACAGATACGCAGTATTTT. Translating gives CASSLEGRANTDTQYF.